This T cell receptor (beta chain) comes out of a study of beta chain features in type 1 diabetes. General study results and limits: Researchers cautioned that cDNA sequencing could over-represent cells with high TCR expression. There was a moderate but significant shortening of TCRB CDR3s in all four CD4+ subsets of Type 1 diabetes patients.

This clone turned up a few times. As yet, its antigen is unknown. Trimming took off 3 bases at V and 3 bases at J, with 6 bases between the two ends. The CDR3 has 11 residues. Germline CDR1 GTSNPN, CDR2 SVGIG (reference sequence). Expressed TCRB transcripts were sequenced after all isolated RNA was converted to cDNA. Profiled with immunoSEQ multiplex PCR; TCRdb holds only in-frame clones, not every one. The sample holds about 340,000 clones, around an eighth seen once. The sequence was obtained from a young woman with type 1 diabetes. The chain has TRBV30 and TRBJ2-7; D unresolved. Sequencing used naive CD4+ T cells from blood. The CDR3 protein is CAWSTRYEQYF. DNA for the CDR3: TGTGCCTGGAGCACTCGCTACGAGCAGTACTTC.